This TCR beta chain was identified in a study of OX40 agonist ivuxolimab in advanced cancers. About the study: Dose-escalation patients suffered from hepatocellular carcinoma, melanoma, renal cell or head and neck cancer. Findings and limits, study-wide: The mean number of expanded clones was higher in CD8+ T cells than in CD4+.

Worth noting for this clone: Its antigen is still unknown.

Here immunoSEQ multiplex PCR was the method, and the copy in TCRdb shows in-frame clones only, minus some. This table has 71,000 or so clones, around nine tenths appearing once. CDR1 and CDR2 from the germline V gene are SGHTA and FQGTGA. V lost 5 bases and J lost 0; bases outside the gene matches: 13. CDR3 size: 18 residues. Material: CD4+ or CD8+ T cells sorted from blood, obtained in a trial of the OX40 agonist ivuxolimab. The clonotype comes from an adult with an advanced solid tumor such as melanoma, head and neck, liver or kidney cancer. The J gene is TRBJ2-3, the V gene TRBV7-3; the match to TRBD2 covers 8 bases. CDR3 protein: CASSRGGHRTSSTDTQYF. CDR3 coding DNA: TGTGCCAGCAGCCGCGGGGGGCACCGAACCTCTAGCACAGATACGCAGTATTTT.